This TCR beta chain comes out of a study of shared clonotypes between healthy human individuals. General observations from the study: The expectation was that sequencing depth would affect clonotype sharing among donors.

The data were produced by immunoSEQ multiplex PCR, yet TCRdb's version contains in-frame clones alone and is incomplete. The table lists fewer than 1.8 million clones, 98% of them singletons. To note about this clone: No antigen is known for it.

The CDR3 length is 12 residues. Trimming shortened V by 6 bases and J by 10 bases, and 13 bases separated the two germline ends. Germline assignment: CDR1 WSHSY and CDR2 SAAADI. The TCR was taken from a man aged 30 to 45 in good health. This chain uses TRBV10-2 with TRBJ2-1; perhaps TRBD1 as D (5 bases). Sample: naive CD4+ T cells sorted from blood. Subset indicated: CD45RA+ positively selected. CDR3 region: CASSQGFSEQFF. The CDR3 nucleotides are TGCGCCAGCAGCCAGGGATTCAGCGAGCAGTTCTTC.